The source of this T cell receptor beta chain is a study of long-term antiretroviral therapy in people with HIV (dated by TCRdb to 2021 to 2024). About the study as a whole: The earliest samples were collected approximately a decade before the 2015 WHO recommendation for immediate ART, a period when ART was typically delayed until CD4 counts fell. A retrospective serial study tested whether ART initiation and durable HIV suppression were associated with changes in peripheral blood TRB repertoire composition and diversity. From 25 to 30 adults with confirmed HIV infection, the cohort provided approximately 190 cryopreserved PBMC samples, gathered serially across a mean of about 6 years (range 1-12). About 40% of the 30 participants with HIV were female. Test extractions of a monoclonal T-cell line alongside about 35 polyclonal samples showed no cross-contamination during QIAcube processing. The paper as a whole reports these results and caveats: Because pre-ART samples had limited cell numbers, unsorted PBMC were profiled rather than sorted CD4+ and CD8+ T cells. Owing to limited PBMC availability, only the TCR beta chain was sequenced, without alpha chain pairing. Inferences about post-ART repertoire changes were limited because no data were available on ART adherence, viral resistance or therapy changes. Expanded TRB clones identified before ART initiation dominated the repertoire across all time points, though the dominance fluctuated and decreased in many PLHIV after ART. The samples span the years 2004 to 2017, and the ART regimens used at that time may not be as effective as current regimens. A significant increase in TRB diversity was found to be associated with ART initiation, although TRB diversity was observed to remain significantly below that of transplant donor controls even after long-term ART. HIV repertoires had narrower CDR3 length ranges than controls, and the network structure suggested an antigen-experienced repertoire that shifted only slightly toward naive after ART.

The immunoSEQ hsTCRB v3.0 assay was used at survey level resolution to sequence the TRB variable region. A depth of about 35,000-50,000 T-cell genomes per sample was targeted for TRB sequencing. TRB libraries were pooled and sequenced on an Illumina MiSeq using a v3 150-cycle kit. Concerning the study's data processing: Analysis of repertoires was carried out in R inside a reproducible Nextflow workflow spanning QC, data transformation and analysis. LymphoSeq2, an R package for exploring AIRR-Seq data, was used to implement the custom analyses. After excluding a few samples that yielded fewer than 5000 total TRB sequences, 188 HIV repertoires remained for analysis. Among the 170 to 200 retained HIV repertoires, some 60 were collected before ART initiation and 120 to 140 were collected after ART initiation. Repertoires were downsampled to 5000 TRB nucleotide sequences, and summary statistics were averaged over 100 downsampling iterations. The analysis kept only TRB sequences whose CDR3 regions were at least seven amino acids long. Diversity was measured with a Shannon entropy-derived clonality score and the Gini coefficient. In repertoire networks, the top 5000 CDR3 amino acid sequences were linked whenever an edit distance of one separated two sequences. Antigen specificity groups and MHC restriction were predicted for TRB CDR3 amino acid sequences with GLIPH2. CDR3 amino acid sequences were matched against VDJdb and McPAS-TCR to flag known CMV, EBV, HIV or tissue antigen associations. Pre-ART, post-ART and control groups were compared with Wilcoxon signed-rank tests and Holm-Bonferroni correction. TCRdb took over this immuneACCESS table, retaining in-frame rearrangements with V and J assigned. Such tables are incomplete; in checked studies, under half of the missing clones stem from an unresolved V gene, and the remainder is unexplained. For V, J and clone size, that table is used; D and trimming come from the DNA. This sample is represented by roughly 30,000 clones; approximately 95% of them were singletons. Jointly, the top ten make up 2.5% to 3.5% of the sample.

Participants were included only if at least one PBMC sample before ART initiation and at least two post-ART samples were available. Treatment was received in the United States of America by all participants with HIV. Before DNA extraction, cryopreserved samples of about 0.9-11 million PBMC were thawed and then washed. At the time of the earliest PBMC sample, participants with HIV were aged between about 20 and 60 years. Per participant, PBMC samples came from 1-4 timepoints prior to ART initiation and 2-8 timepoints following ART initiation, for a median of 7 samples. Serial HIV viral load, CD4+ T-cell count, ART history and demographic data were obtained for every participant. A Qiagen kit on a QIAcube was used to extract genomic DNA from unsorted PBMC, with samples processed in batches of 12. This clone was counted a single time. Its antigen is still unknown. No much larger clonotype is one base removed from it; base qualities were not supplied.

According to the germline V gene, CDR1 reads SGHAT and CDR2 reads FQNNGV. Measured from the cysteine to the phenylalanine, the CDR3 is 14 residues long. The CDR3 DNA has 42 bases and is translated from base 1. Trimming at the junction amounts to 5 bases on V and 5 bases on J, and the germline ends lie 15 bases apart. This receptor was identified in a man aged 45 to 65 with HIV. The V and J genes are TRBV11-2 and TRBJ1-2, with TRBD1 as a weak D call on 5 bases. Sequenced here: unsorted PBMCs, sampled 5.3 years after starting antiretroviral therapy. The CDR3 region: CASSRGGRVYGYTF. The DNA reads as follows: TGTGCCAGCAGCCGGGGCGGCAGGGTATATGGCTACACCTTC.